These T cell receptor beta chains were read from a single sample in a study of CD8 T cell repertoires and HIV-1 epitope variants. Method: immunoSEQ multiplex PCR; TCRdb's copy keeps in-frame clones and lacks some. The sample contains 3,300 or so clones, approximately 69% of which appear only once. Their antigens remain unidentified. The material sequenced was cultured CD8+ T cells derived from PBMCs. These receptors were taken from a male donor with HIV. Both conserved end residues are trimmed from each CDR3. The order of the fields is V gene, clone size, CDR3 protein. A row's size may be missing; if present it is once, few, many or a size class.

>TRBV19|few
ASSMKSLDRAKNIQY
>TRBV6-6|.
AGGLGTEAF
>TRBV11-2|.
ASSLEQGPLYGYT
>TRBV28|once
ASSFQGGPYEQY
>TRBV28|.
ASSSGAGGTWNEQF
>TRBV19|.
ASASGGITEAF
>TRBV29-1|.
SLRPSGGEEQF
>TRBV7-7|.
ASSSLSGDTGELF
>TRBV7-3|few
ASSLGGGPQETQY
>TRBV7-8|.
ASSLQVPNNEQF
>TRBV28|.
ASSLFGTAVNEKLF
>TRBV7-6|.
ASSLTANEQF
>TRBV7-8|.
ASSTIVTGDGYT
>TRBV28|.
ASSSRGPLGYNEQF
>TRBV2|.
ASSDWAGGSDNEKLF
>TRBV27|.
ASLHTQGGDTEAF
>TRBV4-2|.
ASSQGLAGVSLGELF
>TRBV10-3|.
ATRTASGEANTGELF
>TRBV28|.
ASSTRLNTEAF
>TRBV6-1|few
ARWTGGYEQY
>TRBV9|few
ASSVGLARYSYEQY
>TRBV23-1|.
ASSQSTLYTGELF
>TRBV2|.
ASGPAPGELF
>TRBV27|.
ASSHTRTVGETQY
>TRBV7-3|.
ASSPQQGDYEQY
>TRBV6-5|.
ASSTDYGYNEQF
>TRBV9|.
ASSVRGGFNEQF
>TRBV7-9|medium-sized
ASSPRGMGASRTEAF
>TRBV7-9|.
ASSSSAHTEGYT